These T cell receptor beta chains were read from a single sample in a study of T cells in Graves' hyperthyroidism and ophthalmopathy. A single record per CDR3 protein comes from TCRdb applying MiXCR to the multiplex PCR reads. The data contain hundreds of thousands of distinct CDR3 sequences, around 39% of them singletons. The specimen was blood. These receptors were obtained from a man in his late teens or twenties with Graves' hyperthyroidism. CDR3s include the opening cysteine and the closing phenylalanine or tryptophan. The D gene is left open where the match is weak. Only some rows state a clone size, as once, few, many or a class for expanded clones.

CDR3: CASMAVGGSYEQYF
DNA: TGCGCCAGCATGGCCGTCGGGGGCTCCTACGAGCAGTACTTC
J: TRBJ2-7
size: .
V: TRBV4-1
D: .

CDR3: CASSADRLAISPSF
DNA: TGCGCCAGCAGCGCGGACAGGCTAGCAATCAGCCCCAGCTTT
J: TRBJ1-5
size: .
V: TRBV5-1
D: TRBD1

CDR3: CATSGPNKRHEQYF
DNA: TGTGCCACCAGCGGCCCAAACAAGAGGCACGAGCAGTACTTC
J: TRBJ2-7
size: many
V: TRBV15
D: .

CDR3: CAISTKAGRMGTEAFF
DNA: TGTGCCATCAGTACCAAGGCAGGGAGGATGGGCACTGAAGCTTTCTTT
J: TRBJ1-1
size: .
V: TRBV10-3
D: .

CDR3: CSAPQSNSPLHF
DNA: TGCAGTGCACCACAGTCGAATTCACCCCTCCACTTT
J: TRBJ1-6
size: many
V: TRBV20-1
D: .

CDR3: CAISRDRYTGELFF
DNA: TGTGCCATCAGCCGGGACCGATACACCGGGGAGCTGTTTTTT
J: TRBJ2-2
size: .
V: TRBV10-3
D: .

CDR3: CASSQLGQGGEQYF
DNA: TGCGCCAGCAGCCAACTCGGACAGGGAGGGGAGCAGTACTTC
J: TRBJ2-7
size: few
V: TRBV4-1
D: .

CDR3: CASSLTAQGYGYTF
DNA: TGTGCCAGCAGCTTAACGGCTCAGGGCTATGGCTACACCTTC
J: TRBJ1-2
size: many
V: TRBV7-3
D: .

CDR3: CSVPKAGGTDTQYF
DNA: TGCAGCGTCCCAAAAGCGGGGGGCACAGATACGCAGTATTTT
J: TRBJ2-3
size: .
V: TRBV29-1
D: TRBD2

CDR3: CASSLFAGTDGELFF
DNA: TGCGCCAGCAGCTTGTTTGCAGGGACGGACGGGGAGCTGTTTTTT
J: TRBJ2-2
size: .
V: TRBV5-1
D: .

CDR3: CSALACEQYF
DNA: TGCAGTGCTCTAGCGTGCGAGCAGTACTTC
J: TRBJ2-7
size: many
V: TRBV20-1
D: .

CDR3: CASSVDLDRGGENTIYF
DNA: TGTGCCAGCAGCGTAGATTTGGACAGGGGAGGGGAGAACACCATATATTTT
J: TRBJ1-3
size: .
V: TRBV9
D: TRBD1